This T cell receptor beta chain was sequenced in a study of regulatory T cells in long-lasting Graves disease. Researchers made TCR beta libraries by using iRepertoire HTBI primers and running Arm-PCR on CDR3 regions. Using its own MiXCR run on the multiplex PCR reads, TCRdb lists one record per CDR3 protein. The sample comprises about 450,000 distinct CDR3 sequences, about 16% of which are singletons, and about 10% rests with the top ten. Time point indicated: newly diagnosed GD, antithyroid drugs for less than 3 months. PBMC-extracted RNA yielded the TCR library. The collection involved drawing about 8.2 milliliters of peripheral blood into EDTA tubes. The CDR3 has 15 amino acids. V was pared by 4 bases and J by 4 bases, with 14 bases between. Germline assignment: CDR1 KGHSH and CDR2 LQKENI. The same data also went into a second study, on T cells in Graves' hyperthyroidism and ophthalmopathy. Per that paper: Stability of Graves' hyperthyroidism was defined as absent ophthalmopathy progression within 18 months. During a first-round RT-PCR of the TCR CDR3, the HTBI primer set was used. Patients with ophthalmopathy were separated from those with stable hyperthyroidism by a 13 V-J model.

This TCR was recovered from a woman in her twenties or thirties with Graves disease. This material consisted of peripheral blood mononuclear cells (PBMCs), taken at new diagnosis, from a patient treated with antithyroid drugs. The chain joins TRBV18 to TRBJ2-1, with D possibly TRBD2 on 6 matching bases. CDR3 in amino acids: CASSLFGRMYNEQFF. The CDR3 nucleotides read TGTGCCAGCTCACTTTTCGGGAGAATGTACAATGAGCAGTTCTTC. The full variable domain, its missing parts supplied by reference TRBV18 and TRBJ2-1, is NAGVMQNPRHLVRRRGQEARLRCSPMKGHSHVYWYRQLPEEGLKFMVYLQKENIIDESGMPKERFSAEFPKEGPSILRIQQVVRGDSAAYFCASSLFGRMYNEQFFGPGTRLTVL.